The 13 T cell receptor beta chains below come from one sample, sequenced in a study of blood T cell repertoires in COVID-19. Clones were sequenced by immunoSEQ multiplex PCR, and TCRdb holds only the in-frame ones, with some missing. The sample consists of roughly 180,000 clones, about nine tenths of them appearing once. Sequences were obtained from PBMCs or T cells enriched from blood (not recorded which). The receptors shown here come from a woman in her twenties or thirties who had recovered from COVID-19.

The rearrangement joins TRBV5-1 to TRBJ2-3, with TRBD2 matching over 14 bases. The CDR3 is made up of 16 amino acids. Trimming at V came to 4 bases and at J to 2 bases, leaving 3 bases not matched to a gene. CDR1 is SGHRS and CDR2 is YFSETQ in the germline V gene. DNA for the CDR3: TGCGCCAGCAGCCGACTAGCGGGGGGGAACACAGATACGCAGTATTTT. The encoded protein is CASSRLAGGNTDTQYF.

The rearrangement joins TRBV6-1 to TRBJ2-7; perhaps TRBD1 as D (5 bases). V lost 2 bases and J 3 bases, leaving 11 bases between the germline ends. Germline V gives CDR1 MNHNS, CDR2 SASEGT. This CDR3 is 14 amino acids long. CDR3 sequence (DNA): TGTGCCAGCAGTGAATCAGACAGATTCTACGAGCAGTACTTC. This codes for CASSESDRFYEQYF.

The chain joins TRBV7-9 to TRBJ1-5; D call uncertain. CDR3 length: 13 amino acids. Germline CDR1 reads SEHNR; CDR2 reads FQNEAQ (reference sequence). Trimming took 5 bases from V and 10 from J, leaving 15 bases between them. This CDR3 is CASSADGDRPQHF. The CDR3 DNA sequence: TGTGCCAGCAGCGCGGACGGGGATCGACCCCAGCATTTT.

As DNA, the CDR3 is TGCGCCAGCAGCTCAGGGGGAGATACGCAGTATTTT. It codes for CASSSGGDTQYF. The chain combines TRBV5-1 with TRBJ2-3, with 7 bases fitting TRBD1. The germline gives CDR1 SGHRS, CDR2 YFSETQ. CDR3 length: 12 amino acids. Losses at the gene ends were 3 bases for V and 5 bases for J; bases not matched to a gene: 0.

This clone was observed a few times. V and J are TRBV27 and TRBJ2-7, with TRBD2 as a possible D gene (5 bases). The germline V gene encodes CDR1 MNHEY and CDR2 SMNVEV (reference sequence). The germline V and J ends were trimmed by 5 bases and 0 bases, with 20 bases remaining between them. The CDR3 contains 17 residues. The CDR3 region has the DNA TGTGCCAGCAGTCAACCTAAGCTGGCGGGTAGCTCCTACGAGCAGTACTTC. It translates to CASSQPKLAGSSYEQYF.

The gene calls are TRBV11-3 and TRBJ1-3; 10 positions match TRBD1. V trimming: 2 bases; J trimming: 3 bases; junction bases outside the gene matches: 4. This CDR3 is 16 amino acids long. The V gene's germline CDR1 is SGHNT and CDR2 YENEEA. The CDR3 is CASSLRDRGFGNTIYF. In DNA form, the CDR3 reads TGTGCCAGCAGCTTACGGGACAGGGGATTTGGAAACACCATATATTTT. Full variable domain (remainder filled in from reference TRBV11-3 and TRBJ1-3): EAGVVQSPRYKIIEKKQPVAFWCNPISGHNTLYWYLQNLGQGPELLIRYENEEAVDDSQLPKDRFSAERLKGVDSTLKIQPAELGDSAVYLCASSLRDRGFGNTIYFGEGSWLTVV.

CDR3 DNA: TGCGCCAGCAGCTTTAAAGCGGCAGATACGCAGTATTTT. It yields the protein CASSFKAADTQYF. The rearrangement links TRBV5-1 to TRBJ2-3; the D gene is possibly TRBD2 (5 bases). Germline values: CDR1 SGHRS, CDR2 YFSETQ. CDR3 length: 13 amino acids. The germline V and J ends were trimmed by 2 bases and 4 bases, with 8 bases remaining between them.

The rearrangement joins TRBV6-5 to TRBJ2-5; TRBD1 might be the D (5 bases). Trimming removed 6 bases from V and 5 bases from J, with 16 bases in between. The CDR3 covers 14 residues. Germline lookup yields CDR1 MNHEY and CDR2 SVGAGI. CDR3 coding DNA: TGTGCCAGCAGGACAGACAGAATTGGGGAGACCCAGTACTTC. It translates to CASRTDRIGETQYF.

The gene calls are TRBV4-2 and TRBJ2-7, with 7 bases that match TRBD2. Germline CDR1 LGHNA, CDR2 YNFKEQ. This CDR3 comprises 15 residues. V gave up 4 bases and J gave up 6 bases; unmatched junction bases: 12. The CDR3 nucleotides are TGTGCCAGCAGCCCCGAAGTCTCTGGGGAGGGCGAGCAGTACTTC. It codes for CASSPEVSGEGEQYF.

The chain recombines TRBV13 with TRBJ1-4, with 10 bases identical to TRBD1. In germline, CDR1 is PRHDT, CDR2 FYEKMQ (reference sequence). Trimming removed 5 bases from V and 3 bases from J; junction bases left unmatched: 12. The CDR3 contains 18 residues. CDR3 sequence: CASSAPGTGDLANEKLFF. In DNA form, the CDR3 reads TGTGCCAGCAGCGCGCCCGGGACAGGGGATTTAGCTAATGAAAAACTGTTTTTT.

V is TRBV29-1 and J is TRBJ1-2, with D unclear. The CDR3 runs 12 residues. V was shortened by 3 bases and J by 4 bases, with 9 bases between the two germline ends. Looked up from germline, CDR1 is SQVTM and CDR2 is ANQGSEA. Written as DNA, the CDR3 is TGCAGCGTTGAGTCTCAGTCCTATGGCTACACCTTC. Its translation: CSVESQSYGYTF.

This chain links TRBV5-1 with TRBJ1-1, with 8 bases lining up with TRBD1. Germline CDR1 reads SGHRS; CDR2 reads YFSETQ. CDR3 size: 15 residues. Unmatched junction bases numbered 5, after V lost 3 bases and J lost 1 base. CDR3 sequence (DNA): TGCGCCAGCAGCTGGTCAGGGGGCACGAACACTGAAGCTTTCTTT. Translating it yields CASSWSGGTNTEAFF.

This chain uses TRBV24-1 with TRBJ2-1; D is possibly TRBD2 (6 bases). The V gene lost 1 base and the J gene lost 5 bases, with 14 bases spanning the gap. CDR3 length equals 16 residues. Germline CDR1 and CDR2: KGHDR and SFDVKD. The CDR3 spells CATSDFTGRGDNEQFF. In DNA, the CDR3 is TGTGCCACCAGTGATTTTACCGGGAGAGGCGACAATGAGCAGTTCTTC.